This TCR beta chain comes out of a study of CD8 T cells in ankylosing spondylitis. The CDR3 length is 15 residues. V was pared by 5 bases and J by 6 bases, with 16 bases between. General study findings and limits: Several highly homologous variants formed a TCR beta motif that appeared characteristic of ankylosing spondylitis blood. Prior work had noted some motif variants in reactive arthritis blood and synovial fluid.

TCRdb fed the 5' RACE reads into MiXCR, producing one record per CDR3 protein. The sample records 470,000 or so distinct CDR3 sequences, 25% to 30% being singletons. This clonotype was found a few times. Its specificity is unknown. This TCR was recovered from a male donor with ankylosing spondylitis. The chain joins TRBV12-3 or TRBV12-4 to TRBJ2-2; the D gene is possibly TRBD2 (5 bases). The sample was blood, either unsorted or a sorted T cell fraction (not recorded which). In DNA form, the CDR3 reads TGTGCCAGCAGTCCCCTTGTTAGTAGCGCCGGGGAGCTGTTTTTT. Its protein product is CASSPLVSSAGELFF.